This TCR beta chain was captured by sequencing in a study of shared clonotypes between healthy human individuals. CDR1 and CDR2 from the germline V gene are GTSNPN and SVGIG (reference sequence). The CDR3 length is 13 residues. The ends were cut back, 2 bases at V and 7 bases at J, with 15 bases in the middle. In the case of this clone: No antigen is known for it.

Genomic DNA belonging to each subset was distributed in equal measure over several immunoSEQ plates. TCRdb's table, derived via immunoSEQ multiplex PCR, lists solely in-frame clones and lacks some. The sample carries about 2.4 million clones, more than 85% recorded once. Study-level findings and limits: Genetic and exposure-history diversity was limited by the few donors.

The rearrangement uses TRBV30 and TRBJ2-7; the D gene is possibly TRBD2 (7 bases). The material sequenced was naive CD4+ T cells from PBMCs. Subset reported: CD45RA+ positively selected. The receptor's source is a man between 18 and 35 years old in good health. Some clones in this sample may be carry-over from other donors' samples. DNA for the CDR3: TGTGCCTGGAGTCTCCACGGGGGGCAAGAGCAGTACTTC. The encoded protein is CAWSLHGGQEQYF.